The rows below give T cell receptor beta chains drawn from one sample of a study of OX40 agonist ivuxolimab in advanced cancers. The table came from immunoSEQ multiplex PCR; TCRdb's copy has only in-frame clones and leaves some out. Of under 110,000 clones in the sample, just over 90% are singletons; the top ten hold around 0.48%. The material was CD4+ or CD8+ T cells sorted from blood, obtained in a trial of the OX40 agonist ivuxolimab. The receptors were sampled from an adult with an advanced solid tumor such as melanoma, head and neck, liver or kidney cancer. Each CDR3 is given without its conserved first and last residue.

V gene	J gene	CDR3 protein
TRBV28	TRBJ2-7	ASRTSSYEQY
TRBV28	TRBJ2-6	ASSFPGSSGANVLT
TRBV15	TRBJ2-3	ATSRDLRSTDTQY
TRBV6-5	TRBJ2-5	ATKRGGLETQY
TRBV30	TRBJ1-5	AWKRGANQPQH
TRBV7-3	TRBJ2-2	ASSPRAGELF
TRBV7-2	TRBJ1-3	ASSLEGGGGNTIY
TRBV2	TRBJ1-4	ASIRGATNEKLF
TRBV9	TRBJ1-2	ASSSGGALFYGYT
TRBV6-5	TRBJ2-1	ASSYSSVPATNEQF
TRBV28	TRBJ1-2	ASSSGSGYT
TRBV11-2	TRBJ1-4	ASSRPVSTNEKLF
TRBV7-9	TRBJ2-4	ASSSAGEDIQY
TRBV7-9	TRBJ2-7	ASSSPPGDYEQY
TRBV27	TRBJ1-3	ASSLTESGNTIY
TRBV28	TRBJ1-6	ASSLGQAGNSPLH
TRBV29-1	TRBJ2-1	SQGTGGNNEQF
TRBV18	TRBJ2-2	ASSPSTSGSTGELF
TRBV7-2	TRBJ1-4	ASSNPPGREKLF
TRBV6-1	TRBJ2-7	ASSETDYNSRFEQY
TRBV16	TRBJ2-7	ASSQRNTGSYEQY
TRBV6-5	TRBJ1-1	ASSYEGSAVNTEAF
TRBV6-6	TRBJ1-1	ASSMRTGGTEAF
TRBV5-5	TRBJ2-5	ASSLLSSETQY
TRBV19	TRBJ1-4	ASSLNRGTNEKLF
TRBV2	TRBJ2-3	VRSGGVKTSTDTQY
TRBV6-6	TRBJ2-7	ASKEFHRETYEQY
TRBV4-3	TRBJ1-4	ASSPGQLGNEKLF